This is a list of T cell receptor beta chains from one sample in a study of ipilimumab plus nivolumab after autologous stem cell transplantation. Sequencing used immunoSEQ multiplex PCR; TCRdb keeps in-frame clones, though not all of them. The top ten hold 28% of the sample, which has 4,500 to 6,000 clones, around two thirds seen once. Sample: PBMCs, taken in a trial of ipilimumab plus nivolumab as post-transplant consolidation. These TCRs come from a male donor with multiple myeloma. The CDR3 runs from the conserved cysteine through the conserved F or W. The D gene is left open where the match is weak. Size tells how often a clone was seen (once, few, many) or the class of an expanded clone, and some rows leave it out.

cdr3_nt cdr3_aa j_call v_call d_call clone_size
TGTGCCAGCAGCTCCGCTACAGGGAACACTGAAGCTTTCTTT CASSSATGNTEAFF TRBJ1-1 TRBV7-9 - few
TGTGCCAGTCGTCCAAGTTTGCGGGAATACGAGCAGTACTTC CASRPSLREYEQYF TRBJ2-7 TRBV19 - -
TGTGCCATCAGCCCCGACGGCAGCCGGACAGATACGCAGTATTTT CAISPDGSRTDTQYF TRBJ2-3 TRBV10-3 - -
TGTGCCAGCAGCTTGGAGTCGGCGGCATCCAATGAGCAGTTCTTC CASSLESAASNEQFF TRBJ2-1 TRBV5-5 - -
TGTGCCAGTAGGAATAGCAACTACAATGAGCAGTTCTTC CASRNSNYNEQFF TRBJ2-1 TRBV19 - -
TGCGCCAGCAGCTCCGCCGCTAGAGAGACCCAGTACTTC CASSSAARETQYF TRBJ2-5 TRBV5-1 - -
TGTGCCAGCAGTTACGGGGTGGGTGGGAAGCAGTACTTC CASSYGVGGKQYF TRBJ2-7 TRBV27 - -
TGTGCCAGTAGGGAGACAGGGGCCACCTACGAGCAGTACTTC CASRETGATYEQYF TRBJ2-7 TRBV19 TRBD1 -
TGTGCCAGCAGCTTAGAACTTGGGGGCCTTGGCTACACCTTC CASSLELGGLGYTF TRBJ1-2 TRBV11-2 - -
TGTGCCAGCAGCTTAGCCGGGGGGCCCACTGAAGCTTTCTTT CASSLAGGPTEAFF TRBJ1-1 TRBV9 - few
TGTGCCAGTAGTTCGACAGGTACCGCGAGCATTCAGTACTTC CASSSTGTASIQYF TRBJ2-4 TRBV19 - -
TGTGCCAGCAGCGGGACTAGCGGGAGAACAGATACGCAGTATTTT CASSGTSGRTDTQYF TRBJ2-3 TRBV7-9 TRBD2 -
TGTGCCAGCAGGGGCCTCGACGGTCCAAATACGCAGTATTTT CASRGLDGPNTQYF TRBJ2-3 TRBV2 - -
TGCAGCGTTGAAGATTGGGGAGTTTATGGCTACACCTTC CSVEDWGVYGYTF TRBJ1-2 TRBV29-1 - -
TGTGCCAGCTCACCACCGAGGCGGGATAGCTCCTACAATGAGCAGTTCTTC CASSPPRRDSSYNEQFF TRBJ2-1 TRBV18 - -
TGTGCCAGCAGTGTCGCGGGAATGGGCACCGGGGAGCTGTTTTTT CASSVAGMGTGELFF TRBJ2-2 TRBV2 - -
TGTGCCAGCAGTTTTGGCGGGACGTCCTCCTACGAGCAGTACTTC CASSFGGTSSYEQYF TRBJ2-7 TRBV28 - -
TGTGCCAGCAGCAAAGAGCAGGAGGCCCCCTATGGCTACACCTTC CASSKEQEAPYGYTF TRBJ1-2 TRBV7-2 - -
TGTGCCAGCAGTTACCAGGGGGAGCTCGGAAACACCATATATTTT CASSYQGELGNTIYF TRBJ1-3 TRBV6-5 TRBD1 -
TGTGCCAGCAGCTTAATTAATGGTGTTGGTGGGCAGTACTTC CASSLINGVGGQYF TRBJ2-7 TRBV7-3 - large
TGCGCCAGCAGCGGCCACACAAGGGCCGCTGAAGCTTTCTTT CASSGHTRAAEAFF TRBJ1-1 TRBV10-1 - -
TGCGCCAGCAGCCAAGGGGCACAATCTTATAATTCACCCCTCCACTTT CASSQGAQSYNSPLHF TRBJ1-6 TRBV4-1 - -
TGTGCCAGCAGCGCGGAGAGCTCCTACGAGCAGTACTTC CASSAESSYEQYF TRBJ2-7 TRBV6-1 - once
TGTGCCAGCAGCGGGACTAGCGGGGGGCCCTACGAGCAGTACTTC CASSGTSGGPYEQYF TRBJ2-7 TRBV7-3 TRBD2 -
TGCGCCAGCAGCCAAGATGGACAGATTTATGGCTACACCTTC CASSQDGQIYGYTF TRBJ1-2 TRBV4-1 - -
TGTGCCAGCACTTCTACCGGGACAGAGAACACTGAAGCTTTCTTT CASTSTGTENTEAFF TRBJ1-1 TRBV6-6 TRBD1 -
TGTGCCAGCAGCCCTCGGACTAGCGCAGCCTACGAGCAGTACTTC CASSPRTSAAYEQYF TRBJ2-7 TRBV7-9 TRBD2 once
TGTGCCAGCAGAGACAGCATTACAGGGCAGTACTTC CASRDSITGQYF TRBJ2-4 TRBV6-1 - -
TGTGCCAGCAGTTTGAGAGGGAGCGAGCAGTACTTC CASSLRGSEQYF TRBJ2-7 TRBV27 - -
TGTGCCAGCAGTTGGACAGGGCCCAAAAACATTCAGTACTTC CASSWTGPKNIQYF TRBJ2-4 TRBV28 TRBD1 once
TGTGCCAGCAGCTTAGCGGGACAGTCGGGCACTGAAGCTTTCTTT CASSLAGQSGTEAFF TRBJ1-1 TRBV7-2 TRBD1 once
TGTGCCACCAGCAGAGATAGTGCGGGCGGGGGGGGAGAGACCCAGTACTTC CATSRDSAGGGGETQYF TRBJ2-5 TRBV15 TRBD2 -
TGTGCCATCCGAAAGGACCCCCTCTATAATTCACCCCTCCACTTT CAIRKDPLYNSPLHF TRBJ1-6 TRBV10-3 - once
TGTGCCAGCAGCCTCCTAAACACTGAAGCTTTCTTT CASSLLNTEAFF TRBJ1-1 TRBV4-2 - once
TGTGCCAGCAGTCTGCGACAGGGGTTCCCCTACGAGCAGTACTTC CASSLRQGFPYEQYF TRBJ2-7 TRBV28 TRBD1 -
TGTGCCAGCAGCACAACCCTACAATACACCGGGGAGCTGTTTTTT CASSTTLQYTGELFF TRBJ2-2 TRBV9 - -
TGTGCCAGCAGGCTAGGGTCGGTCCGGACCTACGAGCAGTACTTC CASRLGSVRTYEQYF TRBJ2-7 TRBV6-1 - -
TGTGCCAGCAGTGGAACAGGGGAGGGGAACACTGAAGCTTTCTTT CASSGTGEGNTEAFF TRBJ1-1 TRBV9 TRBD1 medium-sized
TGTGCCAGCAGCTTAGTGGGTGGGGGATACACTGAAGCTTTCTTT CASSLVGGGYTEAFF TRBJ1-1 TRBV7-2 - -
TGTGCCAGCAGCTTGCTTCGTCTTGGGACGGCGAACACTGAAGCTTTCTTT CASSLLRLGTANTEAFF TRBJ1-1 TRBV5-6 - -
TGTGCCAGCAGTTTATCGAGCCTAGCGGGGGCCTACGAGCAGTACTTC CASSLSSLAGAYEQYF TRBJ2-7 TRBV27 TRBD2 -
TGCAGCGTTGCCTGGGGGCCAGATACGCAGTATTTT CSVAWGPDTQYF TRBJ2-3 TRBV29-1 - once
TGTGCCAGCAGCCTTCAGTGGTCGGAGCAGCCCCAGCATTTT CASSLQWSEQPQHF TRBJ1-5 TRBV2 - -
TGTGCCAGCTCATCGGGGGGCCCCTATAGCAATCAGCCCCAGCATTTT CASSSGGPYSNQPQHF TRBJ1-5 TRBV18 - -
TGTGCCAGCAGCCTTGGGGGAGCAGTAAGCACAGATACGCAGTATTTT CASSLGGAVSTDTQYF TRBJ2-3 TRBV5-4 - -
TGTGCCAGCAGCGTAGCGGGGGGCCAAGAGACCCAGTACTTC CASSVAGGQETQYF TRBJ2-5 TRBV9 TRBD2 -
TGTGCCAGCAGTTTTTCGAATTATCAGCCCCAGCATTTT CASSFSNYQPQHF TRBJ1-5 TRBV28 - -
TGTGCCAGCTCACCGACGTTAGCCAAAAACATTCAGTACTTC CASSPTLAKNIQYF TRBJ2-4 TRBV18 - -
TGTGCCAGCTCACCAGACAGGAATAATGAAAAACTGTTTTTT CASSPDRNNEKLFF TRBJ1-4 TRBV18 - -
TGTGCCAGCAGCGGAGGACAGGGGCTCGAAAAACTGTTTTTT CASSGGQGLEKLFF TRBJ1-4 TRBV9 TRBD1 -
TGTGCCAGCAGTTTAGGCCTAGCCCTAATCTCCTACGAGCAGTACTTC CASSLGLALISYEQYF TRBJ2-7 TRBV28 - -
TGTGCCAGCAGCATAGGAGGAACAGCGAGCCACGAGCAGTACTTC CASSIGGTASHEQYF TRBJ2-7 TRBV9 - -
TGTGCCAGCAGTTACAGTCTGGGGGTGTCCTACGAGCAGTACTTC CASSYSLGVSYEQYF TRBJ2-7 TRBV6-5 - -